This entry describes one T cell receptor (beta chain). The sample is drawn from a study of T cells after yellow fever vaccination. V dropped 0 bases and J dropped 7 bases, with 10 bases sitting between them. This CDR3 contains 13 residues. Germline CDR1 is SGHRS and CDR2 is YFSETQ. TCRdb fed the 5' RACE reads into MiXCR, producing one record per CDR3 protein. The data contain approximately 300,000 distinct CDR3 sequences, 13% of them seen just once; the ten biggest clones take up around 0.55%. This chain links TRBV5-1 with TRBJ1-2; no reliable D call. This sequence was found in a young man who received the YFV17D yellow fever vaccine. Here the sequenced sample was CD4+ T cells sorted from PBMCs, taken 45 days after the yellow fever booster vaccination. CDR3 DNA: TGCGCCAGCAGCTTGGGAGAGCTGGTTGGCTACACCTTC. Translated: CASSLGELVGYTF.